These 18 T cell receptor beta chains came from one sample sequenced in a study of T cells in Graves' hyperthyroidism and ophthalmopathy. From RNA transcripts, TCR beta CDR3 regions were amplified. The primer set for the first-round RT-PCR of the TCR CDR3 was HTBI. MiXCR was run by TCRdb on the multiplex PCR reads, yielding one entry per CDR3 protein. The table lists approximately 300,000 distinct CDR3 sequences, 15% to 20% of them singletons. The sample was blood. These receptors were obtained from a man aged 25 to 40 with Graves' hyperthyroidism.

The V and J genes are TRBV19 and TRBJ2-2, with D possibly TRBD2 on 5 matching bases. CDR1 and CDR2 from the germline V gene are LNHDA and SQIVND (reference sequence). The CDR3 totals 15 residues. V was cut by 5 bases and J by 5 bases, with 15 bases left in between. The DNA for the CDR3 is TGTGCCAGTAGTCCCTCGGGATTCCCAACCGGGGAGCTGTTTTTT. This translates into CASSPSGFPTGELFF.

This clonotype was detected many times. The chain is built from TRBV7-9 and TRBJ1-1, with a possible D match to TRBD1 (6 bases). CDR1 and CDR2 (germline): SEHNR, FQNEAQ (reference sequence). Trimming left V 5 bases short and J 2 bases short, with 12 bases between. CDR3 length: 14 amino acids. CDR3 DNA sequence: TGTGCCAGCAGCCCGAAGGACAGCAACACTGAAGCTTTCTTT. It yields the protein CASSPKDSNTEAFF.

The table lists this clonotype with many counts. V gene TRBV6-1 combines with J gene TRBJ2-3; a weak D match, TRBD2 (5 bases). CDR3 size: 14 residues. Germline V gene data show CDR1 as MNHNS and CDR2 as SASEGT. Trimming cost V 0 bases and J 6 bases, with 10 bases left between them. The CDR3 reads CASSEAPTRDTQYF. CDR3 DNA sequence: TGTGCCAGCAGTGAAGCTCCTACTAGGGATACGCAGTATTTT.

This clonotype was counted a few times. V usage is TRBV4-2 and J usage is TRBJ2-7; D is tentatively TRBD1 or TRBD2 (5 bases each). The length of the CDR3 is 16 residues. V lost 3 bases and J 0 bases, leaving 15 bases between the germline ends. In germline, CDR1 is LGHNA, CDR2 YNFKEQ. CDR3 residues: CASSHLDGTSSYEQYF. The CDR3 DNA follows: TGTGCCAGCAGCCATTTAGACGGGACGAGCTCCTACGAGCAGTACTTC.

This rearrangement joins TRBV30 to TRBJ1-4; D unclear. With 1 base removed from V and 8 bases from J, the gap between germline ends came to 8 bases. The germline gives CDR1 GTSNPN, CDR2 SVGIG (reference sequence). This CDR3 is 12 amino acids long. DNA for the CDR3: TGTGCCTGGAGTGCTTCCACAGAAAAACTGTTTTTT. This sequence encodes CAWSASTEKLFF.

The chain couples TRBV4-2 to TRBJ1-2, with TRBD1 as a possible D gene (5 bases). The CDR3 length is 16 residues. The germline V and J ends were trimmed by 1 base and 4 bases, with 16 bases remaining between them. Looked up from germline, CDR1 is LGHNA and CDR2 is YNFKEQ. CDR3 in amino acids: CASSQVTGATIYGYTF. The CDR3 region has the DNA TGTGCCAGCAGCCAAGTCACCGGGGCCACCATCTATGGCTACACCTTC.

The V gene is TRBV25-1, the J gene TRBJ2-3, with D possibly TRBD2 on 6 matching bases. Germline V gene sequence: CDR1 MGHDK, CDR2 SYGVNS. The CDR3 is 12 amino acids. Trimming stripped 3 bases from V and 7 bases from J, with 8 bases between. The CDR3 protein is CASSDGGYTQYF. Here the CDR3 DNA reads TGTGCCAGCAGTGACGGGGGATATACGCAGTATTTT.

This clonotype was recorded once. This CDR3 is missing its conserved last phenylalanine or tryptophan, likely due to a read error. This CDR3 reads CAIVYNEQFL. In nucleotides, the CDR3 is TGTGCCATAGTCTACAATGAGCAGTTCCTC. J is TRBJ2-1 and V is TRBV10-3; D unresolved. Germline CDR1 reads ENHRY; CDR2 reads SYGVKD. Trimming removed 9 bases at V and 3 bases at J, with 3 bases between. The CDR3 has 10 residues.

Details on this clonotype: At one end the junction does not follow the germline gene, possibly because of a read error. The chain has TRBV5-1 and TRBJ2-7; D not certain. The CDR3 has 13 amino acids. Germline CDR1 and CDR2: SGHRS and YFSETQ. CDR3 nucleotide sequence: TGCGCCAGCAGCCGTGACAATACCTACGGGCAGTACTTC. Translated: CASSRDNTYGQYF.

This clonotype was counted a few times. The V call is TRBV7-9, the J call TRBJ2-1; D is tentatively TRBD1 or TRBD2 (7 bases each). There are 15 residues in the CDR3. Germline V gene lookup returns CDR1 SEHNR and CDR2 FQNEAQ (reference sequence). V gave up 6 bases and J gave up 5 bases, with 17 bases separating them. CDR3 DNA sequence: TGTGCCAGCAGAGCGGGACAGTTGTCGAACAATGAGCAGTTCTTC. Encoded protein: CASRAGQLSNNEQFF.

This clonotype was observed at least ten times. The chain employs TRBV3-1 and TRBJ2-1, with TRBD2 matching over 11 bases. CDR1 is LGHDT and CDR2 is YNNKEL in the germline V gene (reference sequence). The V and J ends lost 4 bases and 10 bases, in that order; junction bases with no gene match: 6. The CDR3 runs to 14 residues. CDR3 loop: CASSRSGRAWEQFF. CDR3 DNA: TGTGCCAGCAGCCGTAGCGGGAGGGCCTGGGAGCAGTTCTTC.

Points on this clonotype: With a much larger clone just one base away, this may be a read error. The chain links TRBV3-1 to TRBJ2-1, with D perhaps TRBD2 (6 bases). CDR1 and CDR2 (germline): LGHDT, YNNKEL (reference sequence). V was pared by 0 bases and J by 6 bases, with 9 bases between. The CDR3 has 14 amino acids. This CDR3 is CASSQDGSSNEQFF. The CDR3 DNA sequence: TGTGCCAGCAGCCAAGACGGGAGTAGCAATGAGCAGTTCTTC.

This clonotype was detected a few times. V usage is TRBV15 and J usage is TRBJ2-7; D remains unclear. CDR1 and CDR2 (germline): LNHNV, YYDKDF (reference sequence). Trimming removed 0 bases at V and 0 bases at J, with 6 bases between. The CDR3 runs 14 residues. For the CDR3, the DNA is TGTGCCACCAGCAGAGATCGTATCTCCTACGAGCAGTACTTC. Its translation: CATSRDRISYEQYF.

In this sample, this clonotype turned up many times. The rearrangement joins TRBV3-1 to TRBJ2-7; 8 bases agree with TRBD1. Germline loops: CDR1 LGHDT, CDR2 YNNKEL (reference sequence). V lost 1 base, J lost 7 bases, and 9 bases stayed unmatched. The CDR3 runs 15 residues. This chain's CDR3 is CASSQVVGTGGEQYF. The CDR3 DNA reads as TGTGCCAGCAGCCAAGTCGTTGGGACAGGCGGTGAGCAGTACTTC.

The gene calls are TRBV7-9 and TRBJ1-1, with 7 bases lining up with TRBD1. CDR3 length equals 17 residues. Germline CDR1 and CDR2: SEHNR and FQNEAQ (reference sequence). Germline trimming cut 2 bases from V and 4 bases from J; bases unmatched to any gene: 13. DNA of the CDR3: TGTGCCAGCAGCTTATGGGACAGCACCTTTGATTCCACTGAAGCTTTCTTT. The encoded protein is CASSLWDSTFDSTEAFF.

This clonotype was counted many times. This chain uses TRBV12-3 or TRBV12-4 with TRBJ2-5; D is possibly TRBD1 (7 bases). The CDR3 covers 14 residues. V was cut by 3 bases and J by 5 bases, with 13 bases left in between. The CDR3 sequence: CASSLGGQWETQYF. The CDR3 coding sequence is TGTGCCAGCAGTTTGGGGGGACAGTGGGAGACCCAGTACTTC.

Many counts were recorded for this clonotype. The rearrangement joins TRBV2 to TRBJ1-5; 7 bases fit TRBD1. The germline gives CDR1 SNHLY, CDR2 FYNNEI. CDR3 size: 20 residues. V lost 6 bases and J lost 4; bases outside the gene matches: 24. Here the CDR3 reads CASSPLPTLTGRGGNQPQHF. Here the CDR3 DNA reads TGTGCCAGCAGCCCTCTCCCTACCCTGACAGGGAGGGGGGGAAATCAGCCCCAGCATTTT.

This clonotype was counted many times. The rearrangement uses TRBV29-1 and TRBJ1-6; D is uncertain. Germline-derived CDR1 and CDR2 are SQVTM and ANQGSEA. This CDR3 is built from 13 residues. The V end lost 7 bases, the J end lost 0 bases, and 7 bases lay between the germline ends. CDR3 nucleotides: TGCAGCGCCAAGTCCTCCTATAATTCACCCCTCCACTTT. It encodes CSAKSSYNSPLHF.